The 3 T cell receptor beta chains reported below all come from one sample, sequenced in a study of shared clonotypes between healthy human individuals. Sequencing used immunoSEQ multiplex PCR; TCRdb keeps in-frame clones, though not all of them. Of more than 850,000 clones in the sample, around 78% were seen once. Input material: memory CD4+ T cells from PBMCs. Subset in this sample: CD45RA-negative fraction. Source of these receptors: a man aged 18 to 30 in good health. Some clones in this sample may be carry-over from other donors' samples.

J is TRBJ1-1 and V is TRBV11-1; a weak D match, TRBD1 (5 bases). Germline V CDR1 and CDR2: SGHAT, FQDESV (reference sequence). The CDR3 has 17 residues. V dropped 2 bases and J dropped 1 base, with 17 bases sitting between them. Written as DNA, the CDR3 is TGTGCCAGCAGCTTACCTTACCGCAGGGCCCCGAACACTGAAGCTTTCTTT. Translating gives CASSLPYRRAPNTEAFF.

The chain joins TRBV6-4 to TRBJ2-7; D is ambiguous. V gave up 5 bases and J gave up 2 bases, with 10 bases separating them. CDR1 and CDR2 from the germline V gene are MRHNA and SNTAGT. The CDR3 is made up of 13 amino acids. CDR3 protein: CASSSHLAYEQYF. DNA of the CDR3: TGTGCCAGCAGTTCACACCTGGCCTACGAGCAGTACTTC.

In regard to this clone: The same CDR3 also results from other DNA sequences found in this sample. This CDR3 reads CASSQGLATYEQYF. As DNA, the CDR3 is TGCGCCAGCAGCCAGGGACTAGCCACCTACGAGCAGTACTTC. The V and J genes are TRBV5-1 and TRBJ2-7; 9 nucleotides align to TRBD2. With 4 bases clipped from V and 2 bases from J, the junction kept 4 bases outside the gene matches. CDR3 length equals 14 residues. Germline V CDR1 and CDR2: SGHRS, YFSETQ. The whole variable domain, filled in from reference TRBV5-1 and TRBJ2-7, reads KAGVTQTPRYLIKTRGQQVTLSCSPISGHRSVSWYQQTPGQGLQFLFEYFSETQRNKGNFPGRFSGRQFSNSRSEMNVSTLELGDSALYLCASSQGLATYEQYFGPGTRLTVT.